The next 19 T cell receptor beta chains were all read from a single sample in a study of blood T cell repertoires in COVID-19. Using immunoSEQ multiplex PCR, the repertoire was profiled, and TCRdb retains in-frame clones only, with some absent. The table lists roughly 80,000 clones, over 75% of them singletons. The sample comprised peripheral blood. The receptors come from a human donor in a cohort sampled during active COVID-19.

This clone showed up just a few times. In DNA form, the CDR3 reads TGCGCCAGCAGCGAAATGGACAGGGGGGGCACTGAAGCTTTCTTT. Protein: CASSEMDRGGTEAFF. The chain uses TRBV5-1 and TRBJ1-1, with 10 bases that match TRBD1. The V gene's germline CDR1 is SGHRS and CDR2 YFSETQ. Trimming removed 4 bases from V and 4 bases from J; junction bases left unmatched: 7. The length of the CDR3 is 15 residues. Together with reference TRBV5-1 and TRBJ1-1, the CDR3 gives the full variable domain: KAGVTQTPRYLIKTRGQQVTLSCSPISGHRSVSWYQQTPGQGLQFLFEYFSETQRNKGNFPGRFSGRQFSNSRSEMNVSTLELGDSALYLCASSEMDRGGTEAFFGQGTRLTVV.

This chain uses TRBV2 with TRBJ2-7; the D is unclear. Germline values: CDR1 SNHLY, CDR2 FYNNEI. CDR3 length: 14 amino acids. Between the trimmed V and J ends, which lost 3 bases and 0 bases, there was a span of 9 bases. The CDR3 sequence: CASSERQYSYEQYF. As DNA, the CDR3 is TGTGCCAGCAGTGAGAGGCAGTACTCCTACGAGCAGTACTTC.

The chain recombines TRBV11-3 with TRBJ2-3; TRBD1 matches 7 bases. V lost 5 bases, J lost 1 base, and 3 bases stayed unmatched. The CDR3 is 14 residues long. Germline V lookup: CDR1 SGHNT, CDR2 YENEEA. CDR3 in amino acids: CASSLGQGTDTQYF. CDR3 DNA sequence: TGTGCCAGCAGCCTCGGACAGGGCACAGATACGCAGTATTTT.

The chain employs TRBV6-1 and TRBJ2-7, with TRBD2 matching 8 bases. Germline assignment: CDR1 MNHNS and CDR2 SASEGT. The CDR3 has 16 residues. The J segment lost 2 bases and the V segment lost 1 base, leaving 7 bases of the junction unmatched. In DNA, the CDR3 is TGTGCCAGCAGTGAAGGCCCTTCGGGGGGGACCTACGAGCAGTACTTC. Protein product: CASSEGPSGGTYEQYF.

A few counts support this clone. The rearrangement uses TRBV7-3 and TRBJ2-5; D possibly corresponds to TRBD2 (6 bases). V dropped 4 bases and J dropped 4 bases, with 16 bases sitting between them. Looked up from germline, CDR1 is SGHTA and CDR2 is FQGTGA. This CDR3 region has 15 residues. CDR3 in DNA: TGTGCCAGCAGCTCCGCCGGGACGGAGGGAGAGACCCAGTACTTC. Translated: CASSSAGTEGETQYF.

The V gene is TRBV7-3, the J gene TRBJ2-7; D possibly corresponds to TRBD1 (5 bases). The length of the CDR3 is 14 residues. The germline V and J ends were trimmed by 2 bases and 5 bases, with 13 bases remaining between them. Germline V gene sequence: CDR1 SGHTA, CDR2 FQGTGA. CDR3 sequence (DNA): TGTGCCAGCAGCTTAGACCCCCGGACACACGAGCAGTACTTC. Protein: CASSLDPRTHEQYF.

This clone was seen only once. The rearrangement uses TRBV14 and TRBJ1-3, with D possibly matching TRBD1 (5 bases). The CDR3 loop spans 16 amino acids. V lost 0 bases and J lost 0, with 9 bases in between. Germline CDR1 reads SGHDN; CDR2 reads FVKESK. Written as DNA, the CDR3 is TGTGCCAGCAGCCAAGATCGGACACTCTCTGGAAACACCATATATTTT. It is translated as CASSQDRTLSGNTIYF.

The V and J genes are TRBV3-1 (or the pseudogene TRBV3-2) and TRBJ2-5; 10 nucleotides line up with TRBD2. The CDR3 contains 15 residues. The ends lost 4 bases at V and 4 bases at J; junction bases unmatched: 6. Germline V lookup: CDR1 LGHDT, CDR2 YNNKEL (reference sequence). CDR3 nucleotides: TGTGCCAGCAGCCCCCTAGCGGGGGAGGGAGAGACCCAGTACTTC. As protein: CASSPLAGEGETQYF.

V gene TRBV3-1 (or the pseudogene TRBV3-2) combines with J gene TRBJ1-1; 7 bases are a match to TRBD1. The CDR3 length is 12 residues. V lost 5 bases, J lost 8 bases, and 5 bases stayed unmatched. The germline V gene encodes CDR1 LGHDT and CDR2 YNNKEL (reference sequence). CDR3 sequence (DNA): TGTGCCAGCAGCGAAGGACAGGCAGAAGCTTTCTTT. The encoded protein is CASSEGQAEAFF.

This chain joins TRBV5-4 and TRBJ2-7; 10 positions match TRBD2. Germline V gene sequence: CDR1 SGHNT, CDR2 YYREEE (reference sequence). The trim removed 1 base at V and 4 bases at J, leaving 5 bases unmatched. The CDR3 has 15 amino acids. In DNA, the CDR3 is TGTGCCAGCAGCTTGAGAGCGGGGGGGCAATACGAGCAGTACTTC. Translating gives CASSLRAGGQYEQYF.

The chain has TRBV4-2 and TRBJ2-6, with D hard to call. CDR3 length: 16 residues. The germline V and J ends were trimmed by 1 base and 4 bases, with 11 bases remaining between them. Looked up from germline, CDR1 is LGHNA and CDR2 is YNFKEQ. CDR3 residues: CASSQVGSSGANVLTF. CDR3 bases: TGTGCCAGCAGCCAAGTAGGTAGCTCCGGGGCCAACGTCCTGACTTTC.

The CDR3 is CATKQREGSYEQYF. The CDR3 nucleotides are TGTGCCACCAAACAGCGGGAGGGGTCATACGAGCAGTACTTC. The V gene is TRBV6-6, the J gene TRBJ2-7; 10 nucleotides align to TRBD2. V gave up 10 bases and J gave up 4 bases; unmatched junction bases: 10. CDR1 MNHNY and CDR2 SVGAGI come from the germline V gene (reference sequence). This CDR3 is built from 14 residues.

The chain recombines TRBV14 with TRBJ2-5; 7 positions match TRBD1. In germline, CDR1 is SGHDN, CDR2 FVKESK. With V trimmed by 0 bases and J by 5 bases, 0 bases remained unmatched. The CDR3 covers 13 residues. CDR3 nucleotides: TGTGCCAGCAGCCAAGAACAGGGGGAGACCCAGTACTTC. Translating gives CASSQEQGETQYF.

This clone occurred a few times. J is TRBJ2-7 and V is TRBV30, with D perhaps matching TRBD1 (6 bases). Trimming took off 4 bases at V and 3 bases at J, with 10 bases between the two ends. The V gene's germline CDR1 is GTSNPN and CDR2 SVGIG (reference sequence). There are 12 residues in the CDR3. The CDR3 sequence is CAWNQDSYEQYF. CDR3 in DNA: TGTGCCTGGAACCAGGACAGCTACGAGCAGTACTTC.

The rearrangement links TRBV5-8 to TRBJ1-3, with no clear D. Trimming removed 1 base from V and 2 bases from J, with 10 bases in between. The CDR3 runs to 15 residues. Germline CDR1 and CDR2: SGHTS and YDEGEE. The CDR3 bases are TGTGCCAGCAGCTTGCGAGTAGTGGCTGGAAACACCATATATTTT. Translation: CASSLRVVAGNTIYF.

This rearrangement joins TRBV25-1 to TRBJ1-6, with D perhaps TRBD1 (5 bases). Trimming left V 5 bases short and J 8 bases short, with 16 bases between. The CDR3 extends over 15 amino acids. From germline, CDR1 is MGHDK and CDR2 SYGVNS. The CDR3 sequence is CASSSGAPIHSPLHF. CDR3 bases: TGTGCCAGCAGTAGCGGGGCGCCTATCCATTCACCCCTCCACTTT.

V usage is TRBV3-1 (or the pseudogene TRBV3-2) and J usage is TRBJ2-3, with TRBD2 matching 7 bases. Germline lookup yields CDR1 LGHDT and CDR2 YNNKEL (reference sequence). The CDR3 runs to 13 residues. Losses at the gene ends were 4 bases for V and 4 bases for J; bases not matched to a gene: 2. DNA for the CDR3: TGTGCCAGCAGCCCCGGGGGGTCAGATACGCAGTATTTT. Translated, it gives CASSPGGSDTQYF.

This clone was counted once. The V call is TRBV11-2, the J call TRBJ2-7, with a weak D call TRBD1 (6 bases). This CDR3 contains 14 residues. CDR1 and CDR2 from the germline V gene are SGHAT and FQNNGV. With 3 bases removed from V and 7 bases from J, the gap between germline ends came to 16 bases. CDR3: CASSFSGHLPEQYF. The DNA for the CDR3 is TGTGCCAGCAGCTTTTCGGGACACCTCCCTGAGCAGTACTTC.

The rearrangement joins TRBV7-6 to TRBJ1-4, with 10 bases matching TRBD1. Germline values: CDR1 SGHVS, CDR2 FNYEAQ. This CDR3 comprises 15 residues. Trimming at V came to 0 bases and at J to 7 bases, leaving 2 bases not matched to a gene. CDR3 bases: TGTGCCAGCAGCTTAGCCGGGACAGGGGTTGAAAAACTGTTTTTT. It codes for CASSLAGTGVEKLFF.